A selection of T cell receptor beta chains follows, all from one sample in a study of beta chain features in type 1 diabetes. The repertoire was sequenced with immunoSEQ multiplex PCR; TCRdb's copy has only in-frame clones and lacks some. The sample has 200,000 to 250,000 clones, 11% to 15% seen once; the top ten hold approximately 0.018%. What was sequenced was naive CD4+ T cells from blood. The receptors derive from a man in his thirties or forties with type 1 diabetes. CDR3s leave out the opening cysteine and the closing phenylalanine or tryptophan.

j_call | v_call | cdr3_aa
TRBJ2-3 | TRBV6-5 | ASSYFPQVTDTQY
TRBJ1-5 | TRBV6-1 | ASSEASGIDQPQH
TRBJ2-5 | TRBV4-1 | ASSQEGLQETQY
TRBJ2-3 | TRBV10-3 | AISPGLAARDTQY
TRBJ2-1 | TRBV5-1 | ASSLAQSAYNEQF
TRBJ2-7 | TRBV7-8 | ASSFKRGSSYEQY
TRBJ1-2 | TRBV7-8 | ASSLAGQGGAGGYT
TRBJ2-4 | TRBV2 | ASSELIAKNIQY
TRBJ2-7 | TRBV28 | ASSLWPTSGSSYEQY
TRBJ2-7 | TRBV18 | ASSSSGSNGEQY
TRBJ2-1 | TRBV11-2 | ASSLGRFSYNEQF
TRBJ2-7 | TRBV5-4 | ASSLGRGGLDEQY
TRBJ1-1 | TRBV5-6 | ASSPTRGGVTEAF
TRBJ1-1 | TRBV27 | ASNPRGQLNTEAF
TRBJ2-4 | TRBV29-1 | SVLSGGDQY
TRBJ1-3 | TRBV6-6 | ASYKGATVSGNTIY
TRBJ2-1 | TRBV6-6 | ASSTGTSGNNEQF
TRBJ2-1 | TRBV5-1 | ASSSGTVSYNEQF
TRBJ1-5 | TRBV18 | ASSPGQGRGGQPQH